One sample yielded the 18 T cell receptor beta chains listed below, sequenced in a study of T cell responses to AZD1222 COVID-19 vaccine. Produced via immunoSEQ multiplex PCR; TCRdb's table is partial and in-frame only. The table shows just over 150,000 clones, with more than 85% occurring only once. Specimen: peripheral blood, collected 28 days after the second AZD1222 dose. All receptors derive from an adult who received the AZD1222 COVID-19 vaccine.

This sequence joins TRBV5-1 and TRBJ1-6; TRBD1 is a possible D gene (5 bases). In germline, CDR1 is SGHRS, CDR2 YFSETQ. The CDR3 consists of 18 residues. V shed 0 bases and J shed 5 bases, with 18 bases lying between them. This chain's CDR3 is CASSLEPGLMTNNSPLHF. The CDR3 DNA sequence: TGCGCCAGCAGCTTGGAACCGGGACTGATGACCAATAATTCACCCCTCCACTTT.

This chain uses TRBV5-1 with TRBJ2-3, with 9 bases fitting TRBD2. Germline loops: CDR1 SGHRS, CDR2 YFSETQ. V lost 5 bases, J lost 5 bases, and 12 bases stayed unmatched. The CDR3 sequence is 16 residues long. The CDR3 here is CASSLTIAGARDTQYF. In DNA, the CDR3 is TGCGCCAGCAGTTTAACAATAGCGGGGGCTAGAGATACGCAGTATTTT.

The rearrangement links TRBV5-1 to TRBJ2-1; 10 bases agree with TRBD1. V lost 4 bases, J lost 5 bases, and 15 bases stayed unmatched. The germline gives CDR1 SGHRS, CDR2 YFSETQ. The CDR3 runs 18 residues. The CDR3, as DNA: TGCGCCAGCAGCCCCCGGGACAGGGGATTGGCCATACACAATGAGCAGTTCTTC. Translated, it gives CASSPRDRGLAIHNEQFF.

The chain uses TRBV19 and TRBJ2-3; D is possibly TRBD1 (6 bases). Germline V gene data show CDR1 as LNHDA and CDR2 as SQIVND (reference sequence). Trimming removed 10 bases from V and 11 bases from J, with 16 bases in between. The CDR3 is 11 amino acids. DNA for the CDR3: TGTGCCACCTCGACAGGAGTGGGGCAGTATTTT. Translation: CATSTGVGQYF.

CDR3 region: CASRQGNTDTQYF. The CDR3 bases are TGTGCCAGCAGACAGGGGAACACAGATACGCAGTATTTT. This chain links TRBV27 with TRBJ2-3; TRBD1 agrees at 7 bases. The J segment lost 2 bases and the V segment lost 6 bases, leaving 2 bases of the junction unmatched. The CDR3 sequence is 13 residues long. Germline V gene lookup returns CDR1 MNHEY and CDR2 SMNVEV (reference sequence).

In its sample, this clone was seen once. The chain employs TRBV18 and TRBJ2-1; 10 nucleotides match TRBD2. Germline V CDR1 and CDR2: KGHSH, LQKENI. CDR3 length: 16 residues. Trimming took 0 bases from V and 7 from J; bases not matched to a gene: 6. This chain's CDR3 is CASSPPASGSRNEQFF. In DNA form, the CDR3 reads TGTGCCAGCTCACCACCAGCTAGCGGGAGTAGGAATGAGCAGTTCTTC.

The J gene is TRBJ1-1, the V gene TRBV19, with unresolved D. V shed 1 base and J shed 11 bases, with 11 bases lying between them. This CDR3 is 12 amino acids long. Per the germline V gene, CDR1 is LNHDA and CDR2 is SQIVND (reference sequence). The CDR3 spells CASSIGRVDAFF. Here the CDR3 DNA reads TGTGCCAGTAGTATAGGTCGGGTGGACGCTTTCTTT.

This sequence joins TRBV9 and TRBJ2-1, with a weak D call TRBD1 (5 bases). V lost 4 bases, J lost 3 bases, and 8 bases lay in between. CDR3 length equals 13 residues. Germline V gives CDR1 SGDLS, CDR2 YYNGEE. In nucleotides, the CDR3 is TGTGCCAGCAGCACCAGGGACTACAATGAGCAGTTCTTC. Encoded protein: CASSTRDYNEQFF.

V and J are TRBV20-1 and TRBJ2-3; a weak D match, TRBD2 (5 bases). Looked up from germline, CDR1 is DFQATT and CDR2 is SNEGSKA (reference sequence). V lost 3 bases to trimming and J lost 0 bases, with 13 bases between them. CDR3 length equals 15 residues. The CDR3 region is CSASNRGTSTDTQYF. CDR3 in DNA: TGCAGTGCTAGTAATCGGGGTACTAGCACAGATACGCAGTATTTT.

The chain joins TRBV7-9 to TRBJ1-6; the D is unclear. The CDR3 loop spans 16 amino acids. Germline V lookup: CDR1 SEHNR, CDR2 FQNEAQ (reference sequence). V shed 5 bases and J shed 10 bases, with 21 bases lying between them. CDR3 loop: CASSTLRAAEDSPLHF. The CDR3 DNA reads as TGTGCCAGCAGCACCCTAAGGGCCGCCGAGGACTCACCCCTCCACTTT.

V and J are TRBV3-1 (or the pseudogene TRBV3-2) and TRBJ2-1; unclear D gene. The CDR3 is 10 residues long. Germline assignment: CDR1 LGHDT and CDR2 YNNKEL (reference sequence). V lost 8 bases and J 5 bases, leaving 4 bases between the germline ends. CDR3 bases: TGTGCCAGCGACGACAATGAGCAGTTCTTC. Translating gives CASDDNEQFF.

This chain uses TRBV7-9 with TRBJ1-4; possibly TRBD1 for D (5 bases). Trimming removed 7 bases at V and 1 base at J, with 13 bases between. Germline V lookup: CDR1 SEHNR, CDR2 FQNEAQ (reference sequence). The CDR3 covers 15 residues. CDR3 nucleotides: TGTGCCAGCACCAAGCGGGGGGAAACTAATGAAAAACTGTTTTTT. This gives the protein CASTKRGETNEKLFF.

V is TRBV18 and J is TRBJ1-2, with D tentatively TRBD1 (6 bases). Trimming took 3 bases from V and 4 from J, leaving 6 bases between them. The V gene's germline CDR1 is KGHSH and CDR2 LQKENI. This CDR3 region has 12 residues. The CDR3 sequence: CASSPDSYGYTF. The DNA for the CDR3 is TGTGCCAGCTCACCGGACAGCTATGGCTACACCTTC.

The table lists this clone with a count of one. The V gene is TRBV27, the J gene TRBJ2-1; D gene uncertain. This CDR3 has 11 amino acids. CDR1 is MNHEY and CDR2 is SMNVEV in the germline V gene (reference sequence). Trimming pared 3 bases from V and 4 bases from J, leaving 1 base between. CDR3 nucleotides: TGTGCCAGCAGTTTGTACAATGAGCAGTTCTTC. As protein: CASSLYNEQFF.

The rearrangement uses TRBV5-5 and TRBJ1-5, with D maybe TRBD1 (5 bases). This CDR3 spans 17 amino acids. Trimming took 4 bases from V and 0 from J, leaving 17 bases between them. In germline, CDR1 is SGHKS, CDR2 YYEKEE (reference sequence). The chain's CDR3 is CASSGDGTRYSNQPQHF. CDR3 bases: TGTGCCAGCAGCGGGGATGGGACGAGGTATAGCAATCAGCCCCAGCATTTT.

The chain combines TRBV28 with TRBJ2-2; 9 bases map to TRBD2. V lost 5 bases to trimming and J lost 6 bases; unmatched junction nucleotides: 10. The CDR3 extends over 16 amino acids. The germline V gene has CDR1 MDHEN and CDR2 SYDVKM. This chain's CDR3 is CASSRWREGRAGELFF. The CDR3 DNA is TGTGCCAGCAGTCGGTGGCGGGAGGGCCGCGCCGGGGAGCTGTTTTTT.

V usage is TRBV6-5 and J usage is TRBJ1-5; D is unresolved. This CDR3 is 15 amino acids long. Trimming removed 7 bases at V and 5 bases at J, with 18 bases between. Per germline, CDR1 MNHEY and CDR2 SVGAGI. CDR3 in amino acids: CASNLDTLIYQPQHF. In DNA, the CDR3 is TGTGCCAGCAACCTTGACACCTTAATTTATCAGCCCCAGCATTTT.

The chain couples TRBV15 to TRBJ2-1, with 10 bases that match TRBD2. Per the germline V gene, CDR1 is LNHNV and CDR2 is YYDKDF (reference sequence). The CDR3 consists of 16 residues. J gave up 0 bases and V 5 bases, and 4 bases lay outside the gene matches. The CDR3 DNA reads as TGTGCCACCAGCGGACTAGCGGTTAGCTCCTACAATGAGCAGTTCTTC. Amino acid sequence: CATSGLAVSSYNEQFF.